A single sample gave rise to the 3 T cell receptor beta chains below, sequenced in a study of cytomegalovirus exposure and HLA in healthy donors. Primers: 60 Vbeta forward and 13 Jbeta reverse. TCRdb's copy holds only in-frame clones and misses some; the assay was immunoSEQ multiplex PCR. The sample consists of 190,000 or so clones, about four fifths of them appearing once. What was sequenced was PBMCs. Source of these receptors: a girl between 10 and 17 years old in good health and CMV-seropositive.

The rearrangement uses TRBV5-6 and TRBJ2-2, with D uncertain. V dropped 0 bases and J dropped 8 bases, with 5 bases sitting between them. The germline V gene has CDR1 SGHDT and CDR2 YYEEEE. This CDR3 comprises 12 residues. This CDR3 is CASSLGRGELFF. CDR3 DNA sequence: TGTGCCAGCAGCTTGGGCAGAGGGGAGCTGTTTTTT.

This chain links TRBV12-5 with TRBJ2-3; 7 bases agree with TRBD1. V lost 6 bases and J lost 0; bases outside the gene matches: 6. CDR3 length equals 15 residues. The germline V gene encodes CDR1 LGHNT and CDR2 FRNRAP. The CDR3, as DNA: TGTGCTAGTGGGAAACAGGGGTACAGCACAGATACGCAGTATTTT. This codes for CASGKQGYSTDTQYF.

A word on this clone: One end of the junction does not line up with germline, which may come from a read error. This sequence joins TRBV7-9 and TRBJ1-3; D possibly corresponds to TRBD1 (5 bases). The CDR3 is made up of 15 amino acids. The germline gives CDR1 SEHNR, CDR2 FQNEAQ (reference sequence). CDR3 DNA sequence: TGTGCCAGCAGGTTAGACAGTAGCTCTGGAAACACCATATATTTT. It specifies CASRLDSSSGNTIYF.